One and the same sample provided the 9 T cell receptor beta chains below, sequenced in a study of shared clonotypes between healthy human individuals. Naive CD8 cells were CD45RO-negative, positively selected for CCR7, excluding terminally differentiated effector memory CD45RA+ cells. The protocol was immunoSEQ multiplex PCR, while the TCRdb copy is restricted to in-frame clones and leaves out a portion. The data show fewer than 1 million clones, 96% seen once. Sequencing was carried out using naive CD8+ T cells sorted from blood. The receptors come from a man aged 30-40 years in good health.

The rearrangement uses TRBV5-5 and TRBJ2-7; D not resolved. Germline V gene data show CDR1 as SGHKS and CDR2 as YYEKEE (reference sequence). This CDR3 is built from 15 residues. The V and J ends lost 7 bases and 5 bases respectively, with 22 bases between them. The CDR3 bases are TGTGCCAGCCTGGAGTTTATGGGGTTTAGGAACGAGCAGTACTTC. Its translation is CASLEFMGFRNEQYF.

This clone has just one count. The chain is built from TRBV27 and TRBJ2-7; D tentatively reads TRBD1 or TRBD2 (6 bases each). The CDR3 is made up of 11 amino acids. The germline CDR1 and CDR2 sequences are MNHEY and SMNVEV (reference sequence). Trimming shortened V by 10 bases and J by 4 bases, and 11 bases separated the two germline ends. DNA of the CDR3: TGTGCCACCAAAGGGGGGTACGAGCAGTACTTC. This encodes CATKGGYEQYF.

The chain links TRBV6-5 to TRBJ2-5, with 7 nucleotides matching TRBD2. CDR1 is MNHEY and CDR2 is SVGAGI in the germline V gene. The CDR3 spans 14 residues. Trimming removed 2 bases from V and 1 base from J; junction bases left unmatched: 1. The CDR3 nucleotides read TGTGCCAGCAGTTACCGGACTAGCCAAGAGACCCAGTACTTC. It specifies CASSYRTSQETQYF.

The rearrangement links TRBV7-9 to TRBJ1-1; D gene unclear. The CDR3 extends over 14 amino acids. CDR1 SEHNR and CDR2 FQNEAQ come from the germline V gene (reference sequence). Deletions cut 6 bases from V and 1 base from J, with 12 bases between. CDR3 in amino acids: CASRYRSENTEAFF. The CDR3 DNA follows: TGTGCCAGCAGATACCGCAGTGAGAACACTGAAGCTTTCTTT.

This clone was detected once. The V and J genes are TRBV5-1 and TRBJ2-7; 14 bases agree with TRBD2. Losses at the gene ends were 4 bases for V and 7 bases for J; bases not matched to a gene: 7. The CDR3 is made up of 15 amino acids. Germline CDR1 SGHRS, CDR2 YFSETQ. In DNA, the CDR3 is TGCGCCAGCAGCCCCGGACTAGCGGGGGGCGAGGAGCAGTACTTC. It is translated as CASSPGLAGGEEQYF.

The chain employs TRBV10-2 and TRBJ1-1; D perhaps matches TRBD1 (6 bases). CDR3 size: 13 residues. The V and J ends lost 7 bases and 4 bases respectively, with 13 bases between them. CDR1 is WSHSY and CDR2 is SAAADI in the germline V gene. The CDR3 spells CASIEGGFTEAFF. The DNA for the CDR3 is TGCGCCAGCATCGAGGGGGGATTCACTGAAGCTTTCTTT.

The V gene is TRBV28, the J gene TRBJ2-5; TRBD2 agrees at 12 bases. The germline gives CDR1 MDHEN, CDR2 SYDVKM. The trim removed 4 bases at V and 5 bases at J, leaving 8 bases unmatched. CDR3 size: 16 residues. The CDR3 nucleotides are TGTGCCAGCAGTTCGGGACTAGCGGGCATCCTCGAGACCCAGTACTTC. It specifies CASSSGLAGILETQYF.

The chain is built from TRBV28 and TRBJ2-7, with D uncertain. The length of the CDR3 is 13 residues. Germline V gives CDR1 MDHEN, CDR2 SYDVKM. Trimming took off 6 bases at V and 3 bases at J, with 12 bases between the two ends. The CDR3 reads CASRQRTNYEQYF. For the CDR3, the DNA is TGTGCCAGCAGACAGCGAACAAACTACGAGCAGTACTTC.

V and J are TRBV2 and TRBJ2-1, with 9 bases fitting TRBD2. This CDR3 is built from 14 residues. Trimming removed 11 bases from V and 10 bases from J; junction bases left unmatched: 15. Germline values: CDR1 SNHLY, CDR2 FYNNEI. The CDR3 DNA sequence: TGTGCCCAGACAGAGGTTAGCGGGAGTGACGAGCAGTTCTTC. Encoded protein: CAQTEVSGSDEQFF.